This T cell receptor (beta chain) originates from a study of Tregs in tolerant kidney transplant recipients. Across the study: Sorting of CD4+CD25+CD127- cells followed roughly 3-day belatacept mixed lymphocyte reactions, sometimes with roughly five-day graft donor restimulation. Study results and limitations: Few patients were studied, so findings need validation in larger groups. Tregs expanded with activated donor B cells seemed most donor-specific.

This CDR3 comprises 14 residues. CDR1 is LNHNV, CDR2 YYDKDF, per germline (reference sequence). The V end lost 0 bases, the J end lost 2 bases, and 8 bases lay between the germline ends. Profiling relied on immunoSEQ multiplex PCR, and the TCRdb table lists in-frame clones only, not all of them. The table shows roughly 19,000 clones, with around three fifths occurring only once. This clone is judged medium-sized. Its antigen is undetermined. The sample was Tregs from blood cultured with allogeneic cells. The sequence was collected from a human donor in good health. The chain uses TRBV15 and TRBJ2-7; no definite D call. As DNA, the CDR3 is TGTGCCACCAGCAGAGATATGGCTACCTACGAGCAGTACTTC. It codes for CATSRDMATYEQYF.